This paragraph covers one TCR beta chain sequence. This sample is drawn from a study of blood T cell repertoires in COVID-19. Study-wide background: Samples of COVID-19 (acute and convalescent) were obtained from the United States, Italy and Spain. PBMCs, B-cell-depleted T cells, or T cells provided the cDNA or gDNA that made up the material.

Original processing notes: Estimation of nucleated cell counts relied on the amplification of reference gene primers. Generated by immunoSEQ multiplex PCR, the TCRdb table keeps only in-frame clones and is missing some. The DNA was the basis for D and trimming; V, J and clone size are from that table. This sample carries roughly 80,000 clones, over 75% of them seen once, and the ten largest clones take roughly 3%. The sequenced sample was peripheral blood. The TCR sequence derives from a woman aged 80 or over with acute or convalescent COVID-19.

The CDR3 spells CASSQPGTGGSGQFF. The CDR3 DNA is TGTGCCAGCAGCCAACCCGGGACAGGGGGTTCCGGGCAGTTCTTC. The rearrangement uses TRBV3-1 (or the pseudogene TRBV3-2) and TRBJ2-1, with 11 nucleotides matching TRBD1. Germline CDR1 reads LGHDT; CDR2 reads YNNKEL (reference sequence). This CDR3 has 15 residues. V was pared by 2 bases and J by 12 bases, with 9 bases of the junction left unmatched.